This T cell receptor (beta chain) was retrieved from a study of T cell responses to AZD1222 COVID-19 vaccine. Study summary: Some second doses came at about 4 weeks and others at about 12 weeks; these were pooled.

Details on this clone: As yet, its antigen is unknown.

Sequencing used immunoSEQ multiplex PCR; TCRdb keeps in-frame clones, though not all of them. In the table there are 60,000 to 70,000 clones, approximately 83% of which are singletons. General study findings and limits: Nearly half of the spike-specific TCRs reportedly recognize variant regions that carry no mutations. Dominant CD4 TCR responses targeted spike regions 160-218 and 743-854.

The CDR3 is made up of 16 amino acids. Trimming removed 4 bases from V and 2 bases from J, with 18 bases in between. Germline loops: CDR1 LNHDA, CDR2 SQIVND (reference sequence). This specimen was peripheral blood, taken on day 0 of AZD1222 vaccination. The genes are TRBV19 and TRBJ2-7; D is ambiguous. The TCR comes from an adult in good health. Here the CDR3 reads CASSNGRIASPYEQYF. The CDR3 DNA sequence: TGTGCCAGTAGTAATGGCAGGATCGCCTCCCCCTACGAGCAGTACTTC.